This entry is about one T cell receptor beta chain. Its antigen is not identified. The data derive from a study of cytomegalovirus exposure and HLA in healthy donors. Study-level information: An earlier analysis found some 100 million unique TCR beta sequences from about 190 million T cells. General study results and limits: Because they were indistinguishable, some V segments, including TRBV6-2 and TRBV6-3, were excluded. Diagnosis of cytomegalovirus status made by the classifier reportedly showed high specificity and sensitivity.

The PCR had 60 Vbeta and 13 Jbeta primers. The repertoire was sequenced with immunoSEQ multiplex PCR; TCRdb's copy has only in-frame clones and lacks some. The repertoire has almost 200,000 clones, approximately 85% of them found once; the top ten carry about 2.3%. The CDR3 covers 14 residues. CDR1 and CDR2 (germline): SGHAT, FQNNGV. Trimming removed 5 bases at V and 5 bases at J, with 13 bases between. The V gene is TRBV11-2, the J gene TRBJ1-5, with a tentative D call TRBD1 (5 bases). Sequences were obtained from PBMCs. This clonotype originated in a woman aged 50 to 60 in good health and CMV-seronegative. Written as DNA, the CDR3 is TGTGCCAGCAGCCGGGGGGGGTCGGATCAGCCCCAGCATTTT. Residues: CASSRGGSDQPQHF.